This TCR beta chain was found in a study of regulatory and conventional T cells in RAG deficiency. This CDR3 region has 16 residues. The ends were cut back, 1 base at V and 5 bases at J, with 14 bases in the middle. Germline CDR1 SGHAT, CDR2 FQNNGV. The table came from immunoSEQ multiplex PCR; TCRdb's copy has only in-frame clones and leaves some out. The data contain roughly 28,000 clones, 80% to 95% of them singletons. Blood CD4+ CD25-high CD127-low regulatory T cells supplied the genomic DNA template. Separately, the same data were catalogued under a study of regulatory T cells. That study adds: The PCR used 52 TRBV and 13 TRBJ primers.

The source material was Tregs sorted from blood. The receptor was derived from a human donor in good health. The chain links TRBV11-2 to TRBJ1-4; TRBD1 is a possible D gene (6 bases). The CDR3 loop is CASSLGRGVANEKLFF. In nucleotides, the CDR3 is TGTGCCAGCAGCTTAGGGAGGGGGGTAGCGAATGAAAAACTGTTTTTT.